This is a list of T cell receptor beta chains from one sample in a study of tumor-infiltrating lymphocytes in primary liver carcinoma. TCRdb reanalysed the multiplex PCR reads using MiXCR and keeps one entry per CDR3 protein. The table has about 110,000 distinct CDR3 sequences, 50% to 65% seen once. Sequenced: liver tumor tissue from sampling region 1. Receptor source: a woman in her fifties or sixties with primary liver carcinoma and hepatitis B virus infection. Each CDR3 is given with its conserved first and last residue. The D gene is left open where the match is weak. For some rows the clone size is stated as once, few or many, or as a class when expanded; others skip it.

clone_size j_call v_call d_call cdr3_aa cdr3_nt
once TRBJ2-1 TRBV11-2 TRBD2 CASSRRLEGEPGGEQFF TGTGCCAGCAGCAGGAGACTAGAGGGAGAGCCGGGGGGTGAGCAGTTCTTC
NA TRBJ2-1 TRBV18 TRBD2 CASSPPSGSRNEQSF TGTGCCAGCTCACCACCAAGCGGGAGTCGGAATGAGCAGTCCTTC
NA TRBJ2-7 TRBV11-2 NA CARSLRRQCIDEQYF TGTGCCAGAAGCTTACGCCGGCAGTGTATAGACGAGCAGTACTTC
NA TRBJ1-2 TRBV6-5 NA CASSYGGGDCYIF TGTGCCAGCAGTTACGGGGGGGGCGACTGCTACATCTTC
NA TRBJ2-1 TRBV6-2/TRBV6-3 TRBD1 CASSNGQGAYNEQFF TGTGCCAGCAGCAACGGACAGGGGGCTTACAATGAGCAGTTCTTC
NA TRBJ2-5 TRBV12-3/TRBV12-4 NA CSGSLRKTQYF TGTTCCGGCAGTTTGCGAAAGACCCAGTACTTC
many TRBJ2-5 TRBV6-1 NA CASSDGIWETQYF TGTGCCAGCAGTGACGGGATCTGGGAGACCCAGTACTTC
NA TRBJ1-5 TRBV5-8 TRBD1 CASSRSRDRSPKHF TGTGCCAGCAGCCGGTCCCGGGACAGGTCCCCTAAGCATTTT
medium-sized TRBJ2-3 TRBV11-3 NA CASSLGKSAGPTDTQYF TGTGCCAGCAGCTTAGGGAAGAGTGCGGGTCCCACAGATACGCAGTATTTT
many TRBJ2-3 TRBV11-2 TRBD1 CASSGYRGRVRATDTQYF TGTGCCAGCAGCGGCTACAGGGGGCGGGTTCGGGCCACAGATACGCAGTATTTT
NA TRBJ2-5 TRBV20-1 NA CNARDQIQETQYF TGCAATGCTAGAGATCAGATCCAAGAGACCCAGTACTTC
NA TRBJ2-1 TRBV28 NA CSSSLVYERFF TGTTCCAGCAGTTTGGTGTACGAGCGGTTCTTC
many TRBJ2-1 TRBV7-9 NA CASSLSSVVAGIEQFF TGTGCCAGCAGCTTATCATCGGTGGTAGCCGGGATTGAGCAGTTCTTC
NA TRBJ1-4 TRBV30 NA CAWSVTIREKLFF TGTGCCTGGAGTGTCACCATACGGGAAAAACTGTTTTTT
NA TRBJ2-1 TRBV29-1 NA CSVEDGNSRGNEQFF TGCAGCGTTGAAGATGGTAATAGTCGGGGGAATGAGCAGTTCTTC
NA TRBJ2-7 TRBV28 NA CASSSPRTGEQYF TGTGCCAGCAGCTCCCCTAGGACCGGCGAGCAGTACTTC
NA TRBJ2-2 TRBV28 NA CASSSIGLARNTGKLFF TGTGCCAGCAGTTCCATAGGCTTAGCGCGGAACACCGGGAAGCTGTTTTTT
many TRBJ1-6 TRBV28 NA CASRPGGALSYNSPLHF TGTGCCAGCAGGCCCGGCGGGGCTCTCTCCTATAATTCACCCCTCCACTTT
NA TRBJ2-1 TRBV6-5 NA CASGTAVGESQFF TGTGCCAGCGGCACCGCGGTGGGGGAGAGCCAGTTCTTC
NA TRBJ2-2 TRBV5-1 NA CASSLEASYTGELLF TGCGCCAGCAGCTTGGAAGCTAGCTACACCGGGGAGCTGTTATTT
few TRBJ2-1 TRBV2 TRBD2 CASRLAGGNEQFF TGTGCCAGCCGCCTAGCGGGAGGAAATGAGCAGTTCTTC
few TRBJ2-7 TRBV30 TRBD2 CAWSVRVKAGGPFEQYF TGTGCCTGGAGTGTACGCGTAAAAGCGGGAGGGCCTTTCGAGCAGTACTTC
NA TRBJ2-7 TRBV11-2 TRBD2 CASSLGGLVVQYF TGTGCCAGCAGCTTGGGGGGACTAGTTGTTCAGTACTTC
NA TRBJ2-3 TRBV29-1 NA CSVERDADTQYF TGCAGCGTTGAAAGGGATGCAGATACGCAGTATTTT
NA TRBJ2-2 TRBV7-9 NA CASSLAQGTGELLF TGTGCCAGCAGCTTAGCGCAGGGCACCGGGGAGCTGTTATTT
many TRBJ2-3 TRBV6-2/TRBV6-3 TRBD2 CASSFSGEGDTQYF TGTGCCAGCAGTTTTAGCGGGGAGGGGGATACGCAGTATTTT
many TRBJ2-7 TRBV10-3 TRBD1 CATRDRGRAYEQYF TGTGCCACCCGGGACAGGGGTCGGGCCTACGAGCAGTACTTC
many TRBJ1-3 TRBV12-5 NA CASGGNAAGNTIYF TGTGCTAGTGGTGGCAACGCCGCTGGAAACACCATATATTTT
many TRBJ2-4 TRBV5-4 NA CASSFRPDGVVSIQYF TGTGCCAGCAGCTTCCGACCGGATGGCGTTGTGAGCATTCAGTACTTC
many TRBJ2-3 TRBV5-1 NA CASSYTDTQYF TGCGCCAGCAGCTACACAGATACGCAGTATTTT
few TRBJ1-5 TRBV10-1 NA CASSEAGAGDTQHF TGCGCCAGCAGTGAGGCGGGAGCAGGAGATACGCAGCATTTT
medium-sized TRBJ1-1 TRBV11-2 NA CASSLHARGASRNTEAFF TGTGCCAGCAGCTTACATGCCCGGGGGGCCTCGAGGAACACTGAAGCTTTCTTT
once TRBJ1-1 TRBV5-1 NA CASSLGGDTEAFF TGCGCCAGCAGCTTGGGGGGCGACACTGAAGCTTTCTTT
many TRBJ1-1 TRBV6-1 TRBD1 CASGDRPMFTEAFF TGTGCCAGCGGGGACAGGCCCATGTTCACTGAAGCTTTCTTT
many TRBJ1-5 TRBV6-1 NA CASSAKGKYGNQPQHF TGTGCCAGCAGTGCCAAGGGGAAATATGGCAATCAGCCCCAGCATTTT
medium-sized TRBJ2-3 TRBV11-3 TRBD2 CASSLGLAGLDTQYF TGTGCCAGCAGCTTAGGACTAGCGGGACTAGATACGCAGTATTTT
once TRBJ1-2 TRBV6-2/TRBV6-3 NA CVSGRGTTTGYTF TGTGTCAGCGGCAGAGGAACCACCACTGGCTACACCTTC
NA TRBJ2-1 TRBV11-2 NA CANSFRGRAYNEQFF TGTGCCAACAGCTTCAGGGGGAGGGCCTATAATGAGCAGTTCTTC
NA TRBJ2-1 TRBV7-9 TRBD2 CASSPKGPAGRRRNEQFF TGTGCCAGCAGCCCCAAGGGACCAGCGGGACGAAGACGCAATGAGCAGTTCTTC
NA TRBJ2-7 TRBV11-1 NA CASSLVGEGSYEQYF TGTGCCAGCAGCCTAGTAGGAGAGGGGTCCTACGAGCAGTACTTC
many TRBJ2-1 TRBV5-4 NA CASSRLEEQFF TGTGCCAGCAGCCGGCTTGAGGAGCAGTTCTTC
NA TRBJ2-7 TRBV11-2 NA CASSLDRTSDEQYF TGTGCCAGCAGCCTCGACAGGACCTCAGACGAGCAGTACTTC
NA TRBJ2-7 TRBV12-3/TRBV12-4 NA CASSLATGSYEQYF TGTGCCAGCAGTTTAGCTACTGGGTCCTACGAGCAATACTTC
few TRBJ1-4 TRBV6-6 NA CVSRTQEGNEKLFF TGTGTCAGCAGAACTCAGGAAGGGAATGAAAAACTGTTTTTT
NA TRBJ1-1 TRBV11-2 NA CANSLQNTEALF TGTGCCAACAGCTTACAAAACACTGAAGCTCTCTTT
NA TRBJ2-6 TRBV7-8 TRBD2 CASSLPGLGLSGANILTF TGTGCCAGCAGTTTACCGGGACTAGGTTTGTCTGGGGCCAACATCCTGACTTTC
NA TRBJ2-5 TRBV11-2 NA CASSHTRTEETQYF TGTGCCAGCAGCCACACCCGGACAGAAGAGACCCAGTACTTC
NA TRBJ2-1 TRBV12-3/TRBV12-4 TRBD2 CARRDIAGKSYNEQFF TGTGCCAGAAGGGATATAGCGGGGAAATCCTACAATGAGCAGTTCTTC